These 10 T cell receptor beta chains originate from one sample sequenced in a study of pediatric ulcerative colitis. The data were produced by immunoSEQ multiplex PCR, yet TCRdb's version contains in-frame clones alone and is incomplete. The table lists around 64,000 clones, 75% to 85% of them singletons. The specimen sequenced was blood. The receptors were gathered from a boy younger than 18 with moderate ulcerative colitis.

The rearrangement links TRBV11-3 to TRBJ2-5, with D possibly TRBD1 on 5 matching bases. V was shortened by 4 bases and J by 2 bases, with 8 bases between the two germline ends. The CDR3 spans 13 residues. Per the germline V gene, CDR1 is SGHNT and CDR2 is YENEEA. CDR3 in DNA: TGTGCCAGCAGCTATAGACAGCAAGAGACCCAGTACTTC. Its translation is CASSYRQQETQYF.

This rearrangement joins TRBV29-1 to TRBJ2-7; TRBD1 or TRBD2 may be the D gene (5 bases each). Trimming shortened V by 6 bases and J by 3 bases, and 18 bases separated the two germline ends. This CDR3 spans 14 amino acids. Germline CDR1 is SQVTM and CDR2 is ANQGSEA. As DNA, the CDR3 is TGCAGCGTGGGGGTCAGGACAATCAACTACGAGCAGTACTTC. Translation gives CSVGVRTINYEQYF.

The V and J genes are TRBV4-2 and TRBJ2-7; D is perhaps TRBD1 or TRBD2 (5 bases each). CDR1 is LGHNA and CDR2 is YNFKEQ in the germline V gene. The CDR3 is made up of 14 amino acids. Trimming took off 1 base at V and 3 bases at J, with 10 bases between the two ends. The CDR3 reads CASSQARGVYEQYF. The CDR3 DNA sequence: TGTGCCAGCAGCCAAGCCCGGGGCGTCTACGAGCAGTACTTC.

The sample holds one count of this clone. V gene TRBV5-4 combines with J gene TRBJ2-7; D is uncertain. V lost 0 bases and J 2 bases, leaving 0 bases between the germline ends. Germline lookup yields CDR1 SGHNT and CDR2 YYREEE (reference sequence). The CDR3 is 11 amino acids. This chain's CDR3 is CASSLAYEQYF. DNA for the CDR3: TGTGCCAGCAGCTTGGCCTACGAGCAGTACTTC.

CDR3 bases: TGCAGCGTTGAGTTCGCCCGCGGACAGGGGATGTCCTACGAGCAGTACTTC. Translation: CSVEFARGQGMSYEQYF. The chain employs TRBV29-1 and TRBJ2-7; 9 positions match TRBD1. Germline CDR1 and CDR2: SQVTM and ANQGSEA. V shed 3 bases and J 1 base; nucleotides not matched to a gene: 13. CDR3 length: 17 residues.

The rearrangement links TRBV7-3 to TRBJ2-6; D ambiguous. Germline V lookup: CDR1 SGHTA, CDR2 FQGTGA. The V and J ends lost 4 bases and 2 bases respectively, with 9 bases between them. This CDR3 has 15 amino acids. In nucleotides, the CDR3 is TGTGCCAGCAGCTCCGACACGACTGGGGCCAACGTCCTGACTTTC. Protein product: CASSSDTTGANVLTF.

This sequence joins TRBV5-1 and TRBJ2-5; a possible D gene is TRBD2 (5 bases). Trimming cost V 4 bases and J 5 bases, with 12 bases left between them. CDR3 size: 13 residues. Per the germline V gene, CDR1 is SGHRS and CDR2 is YFSETQ. The DNA for the CDR3 is TGCGCCAGCAGCGGGCGGGCCGACGAGACCCAGTACTTC. It encodes CASSGRADETQYF.

This chain joins TRBV2 and TRBJ1-6; D remains ambiguous. Germline V gene data show CDR1 as SNHLY and CDR2 as FYNNEI. V lost 3 bases and J lost 8, with 23 bases in between. This CDR3 is built from 18 residues. DNA for the CDR3: TGTGCCAGCAGTGAGGATGCAGACAACGACTCCTGGGATTCACCCCTCCACTTT. This sequence encodes CASSEDADNDSWDSPLHF.

The rearrangement links TRBV6-1 to TRBJ1-4; TRBD1 might be the D (5 bases). The CDR3 spans 15 residues. Germline loops: CDR1 MNHNS, CDR2 SASEGT. V dropped 2 bases and J dropped 7 bases, with 14 bases sitting between them. The CDR3 region has the DNA TGTGCCAGCAGTGAAAGGGGCAGGCCGGTTGAAAAACTGTTTTTT. Encoded protein: CASSERGRPVEKLFF.

This rearrangement joins TRBV7-9 to TRBJ1-6; 9 nucleotides line up with TRBD1. Per germline, CDR1 SEHNR and CDR2 FQNEAQ (reference sequence). J was trimmed by 7 bases and V by 5 bases; bases with no gene match: 3. This CDR3 region has 14 residues. The CDR3 loop reads CASSPGQGNSPLHF. DNA of the CDR3: TGTGCCAGCAGCCCGGGACAGGGAAATTCACCCCTCCACTTT. Using reference TRBV7-9 and TRBJ1-6 for the parts outside the CDR3, the full variable domain is DTGVSQNPRHKITKRGQNVTFRCDPISEHNRLYWYRQTLGQGPEFLTYFQNEAQLEKSRLLSDRFSAERPKGSFSTLEIQRTEQGDSAMYLCASSPGQGNSPLHFGNGTRLTVT.